Ten or more counts support the clone carrying this TCR beta chain. Its antigen is not identified. The sample originates from a study of early T cells in non-severe SARS-CoV-2 infection. General study findings and limits: Private and CD4 specificities were missed by VDJdb matching, which favored anti-spike CD8 responses.

The TCR library protocol was used to attach unique molecular identifiers. These identifiers were attached to individual cDNA molecules. Each CDR3 protein gets one entry after TCRdb re-called the 5' RACE reads with MiXCR. This sample yields tens of thousands of distinct CDR3 sequences, of which 4.5% to 5.5% are seen a single time; about a sixth belongs to the top ten. Sequenced input: whole blood. This TCR was sampled from an adult who was a healthcare worker with PCR-confirmed SARS-CoV-2 infection or an uninfected control (not recorded which).

In DNA form, the CDR3 reads TGTGCCAGCAGCCCCAAAGTTATCGACGGGACAGAAAAGATTAATGGCTACACCTTC. This gives the protein CASSPKVIDGTEKINGYTF. J is TRBJ1-2 and V is TRBV3-1, with 7 bases identical to TRBD1. Per the germline V gene, CDR1 is LGHDT and CDR2 is YNNKEL (reference sequence). V dropped 4 bases and J dropped 6; count of bases not matched to a gene: 23. This CDR3 has 19 residues.